One sample yielded the 20 T cell receptor beta chains listed below, sequenced in a study of blood T cell repertoires in COVID-19. Sequencing was performed with immunoSEQ multiplex PCR; in TCRdb, only in-frame clones are kept and a portion is missing. Here the sample spans under 200,000 clones, 88% being singletons. What was sequenced was PBMCs or T cells enriched from blood (not recorded which). The source of these receptors is a woman aged 50 to 60 who had recovered from COVID-19.

This clone was observed a single time. The chain carries TRBV5-4 and TRBJ2-7; no clear D. The V gene's germline CDR1 is SGHNT and CDR2 YYREEE (reference sequence). The germline V and J ends were trimmed by 0 bases and 4 bases, with 11 bases remaining between them. The CDR3 is 14 amino acids. The CDR3: CASSLGITLYEQYF. CDR3 nucleotides: TGTGCCAGCAGCTTGGGTATAACCCTATACGAGCAGTACTTC.

The chain has TRBV6-5 and TRBJ2-7, with TRBD1 as a possible D gene (5 bases). Trimming removed 2 bases from V and 6 bases from J, with 11 bases in between. Germline V gene sequence: CDR1 MNHEY, CDR2 SVGAGI. This CDR3 contains 13 residues. The CDR3 bases are TGTGCCAGCAGTTACGGGGCCGAGGCCGAGCAGTACTTC. Encoded protein: CASSYGAEAEQYF.

V is TRBV20-1 and J is TRBJ2-3; the D is unclear. The ends were cut back, 3 bases at V and 1 base at J, with 8 bases in the middle. Germline CDR1 and CDR2: DFQATT and SNEGSKA (reference sequence). The CDR3 is 13 amino acids. The CDR3 nucleotides are TGCAGTGCTAGTAGGAGCGGCACAGATACGCAGTATTTT. It is translated as CSASRSGTDTQYF.

V is TRBV7-9 and J is TRBJ2-6; TRBD1 is a possible D gene (6 bases). Trimming removed 1 base at V and 2 bases at J, with 9 bases between. This CDR3 has 16 residues. Germline V gives CDR1 SEHNR, CDR2 FQNEAQ (reference sequence). Here the CDR3 reads CASSLEDSTGANVLTF. Written as DNA, the CDR3 is TGTGCCAGCAGCTTAGAGGACAGTACTGGGGCCAACGTCCTGACTTTC.

This chain links TRBV6-4 with TRBJ2-3; D may be TRBD1 (6 bases). The CDR3 totals 14 residues. The V end lost 6 bases, the J end lost 0 bases, and 10 bases lay between the germline ends. CDR1 is MRHNA, CDR2 SNTAGT, per germline. Here the CDR3 DNA reads TGTGCCAGCAGCGTGGACAGAAGCACAGATACGCAGTATTTT. It yields the protein CASSVDRSTDTQYF.

The chain has TRBV13 and TRBJ2-3; unclear D gene. Germline loops: CDR1 PRHDT, CDR2 FYEKMQ (reference sequence). The CDR3 extends over 13 amino acids. V was cut by 5 bases and J by 2 bases, with 8 bases left in between. In nucleotides, the CDR3 is TGTGCCAGCAGCCCAACTCCCACAGATACGCAGTATTTT. It translates to CASSPTPTDTQYF. The full variable domain, completed using reference TRBV13 and TRBJ2-3, is AAGVIQSPRHLIKEKRETATLKCYPIPRHDTVYWYQQGPGQDPQFLISFYEKMQSDKGSIPDRFSAQQFSDYHSELNMSSLELGDSALYFCASSPTPTDTQYFGPGTRLTVL.

This chain connects TRBV5-5 to TRBJ2-5, with a possible D match to TRBD2 (5 bases). V shed 2 bases and J shed 0 bases, with 23 bases lying between them. Germline values: CDR1 SGHKS, CDR2 YYEKEE (reference sequence). The CDR3 consists of 19 residues. CDR3 loop: CASSFPPRAVDPYQETQYF. The CDR3, as DNA: TGTGCCAGCAGCTTTCCCCCTCGAGCGGTTGACCCGTACCAAGAGACCCAGTACTTC.

The rearrangement joins TRBV29-1 to TRBJ1-2; 8 positions match TRBD1. Losses at the gene ends were 4 bases for V and 0 bases for J; bases not matched to a gene: 1. CDR1 and CDR2 (germline): SQVTM, ANQGSEA. The CDR3 consists of 13 residues. The CDR3 coding sequence is TGCAGCGTTGTACAGGGGGCTAACTATGGCTACACCTTC. Translation gives CSVVQGANYGYTF.

The genes are TRBV7-6 and TRBJ1-4; the D gene is possibly TRBD1 (5 bases). The CDR3 length is 15 residues. The V gene lost 4 bases and the J gene lost 0 bases, with 9 bases spanning the gap. Germline CDR1 and CDR2: SGHVS and FNYEAQ. CDR3 protein: CASSSLQATNEKLFF. The CDR3 nucleotides are TGTGCCAGCAGCTCTTTACAGGCAACTAATGAAAAACTGTTTTTT.

The rearrangement links TRBV4-1 to TRBJ2-3, with TRBD2 identical over 11 bases. V trimming: 2 bases; J trimming: 9 bases; junction bases outside the gene matches: 10. Germline CDR1 reads MGHRA; CDR2 reads YSYEKL. The CDR3 is made up of 16 amino acids. The CDR3 here is CASSQLSSGGAETQYF. The CDR3 nucleotides are TGCGCCAGCAGCCAATTGAGTAGCGGGGGGGCGGAGACGCAGTATTTT.

The CDR3: CSVSSGANVLTF. In nucleotides, the CDR3 is TGCAGCGTGTCATCTGGGGCCAACGTCCTGACTTTC. The rearrangement links TRBV29-1 to TRBJ2-6, with D unresolved. V lost 6 bases and J lost 1, with 4 bases in between. CDR1 SQVTM and CDR2 ANQGSEA come from the germline V gene. This CDR3 is built from 12 residues.

The chain is built from TRBV19 and TRBJ2-2, with a possible D match to TRBD1 (5 bases). Trimming pared 3 bases from V and 5 bases from J, leaving 16 bases between. The CDR3 has 16 amino acids. Germline V gene sequence: CDR1 LNHDA, CDR2 SQIVND (reference sequence). DNA for the CDR3: TGTGCCAGTAGTATCCTCCTGACAGTTGGGACCGGGGAGCTGTTTTTT. Translating gives CASSILLTVGTGELFF.

The genes are TRBV3-1 (or the pseudogene TRBV3-2) and TRBJ1-2; TRBD1 agrees at 9 bases. Unmatched junction bases numbered 13, after V lost 0 bases and J lost 8 bases. Germline CDR1 reads LGHDT; CDR2 reads YNNKEL (reference sequence). This CDR3 spans 17 amino acids. The CDR3 is CASSQDLRRTGGDGYTF. DNA of the CDR3: TGTGCCAGCAGCCAAGATCTGAGGCGAACAGGGGGCGACGGCTACACCTTC.

The V call is TRBV9, the J call TRBJ2-5; 9 nucleotides match TRBD2. The CDR3 has 15 amino acids. V lost 0 bases to trimming and J lost 1 base; unmatched junction nucleotides: 1. CDR1 is SGDLS, CDR2 YYNGEE, per germline. CDR3: CASSVAAGGQETQYF. In nucleotides, the CDR3 is TGTGCCAGCAGCGTAGCAGCGGGGGGCCAAGAGACCCAGTACTTC.

The chain uses TRBV18 and TRBJ1-2; D remains unclear. The CDR3 loop spans 12 amino acids. CDR1 is KGHSH, CDR2 LQKENI, per germline. The V and J ends lost 1 base and 8 bases respectively, with 8 bases between them. CDR3 amino acids: CASSPQPGGYTF. CDR3 sequence (DNA): TGTGCCAGCTCACCACAACCCGGGGGCTACACCTTC.

The gene calls are TRBV19 and TRBJ2-2; tentatively, D is TRBD2 (6 bases). Germline V gives CDR1 LNHDA, CDR2 SQIVND (reference sequence). The CDR3 contains 18 residues. Trimming removed 0 bases from V and 0 bases from J, with 14 bases in between. The CDR3 loop reads CASSIDQWRGSNTGELFF. The CDR3 DNA reads as TGTGCCAGTAGTATAGATCAGTGGAGGGGATCGAACACCGGGGAGCTGTTTTTT.

The V gene is TRBV7-2, the J gene TRBJ2-1, with 7 bases that match TRBD2. This CDR3 comprises 15 residues. After removal of 6 bases from V and 2 bases from J, the junction contained 7 bases not matched to a gene. The germline V gene encodes CDR1 SGHTA and CDR2 FQGNSA. DNA for the CDR3: TGTGCCAGCAGTCTTGGGGGGGTGGCCTACAATGAGCAGTTCTTC. Protein sequence: CASSLGGVAYNEQFF.

This clone came up once. This chain joins TRBV7-2 and TRBJ2-7, with D maybe TRBD1 (6 bases). Germline CDR1 reads SGHTA; CDR2 reads FQGNSA. Trimming shortened V by 5 bases and J by 3 bases, and 14 bases separated the two germline ends. This CDR3 has 14 amino acids. The CDR3 loop is CASSASGTHYEQYF. In DNA, the CDR3 is TGTGCCAGCAGCGCATCCGGGACACACTACGAGCAGTACTTC. The variable domain in full, completed from reference TRBV7-2 and TRBJ2-7, reads GAGVSQSPSNKVTEKGKDVELRCDPISGHTALYWYRQSLGQGLEFLIYFQGNSAPDKSGLPSDRFSAERTGGSVSTLTIQRTQQEDSAVYLCASSASGTHYEQYFGPGTRLTVT.

V usage is TRBV19 and J usage is TRBJ1-4, with D tentatively TRBD1 (6 bases). V lost 6 bases to trimming and J lost 2 bases, with 10 bases between them. Germline lookup yields CDR1 LNHDA and CDR2 SQIVND (reference sequence). The CDR3 spans 14 residues. CDR3 loop: CASSDRYTNEKLFF. CDR3 nucleotide sequence: TGTGCCAGTAGCGACAGGTACACTAATGAAAAACTGTTTTTT.

This clone appeared a single time. The chain combines TRBV2 with TRBJ1-4; a possible D gene is TRBD1 (5 bases). The CDR3 has 15 residues. V was shortened by 7 bases and J by 0 bases, with 12 bases between the two germline ends. The V gene's germline CDR1 is SNHLY and CDR2 FYNNEI. CDR3 region: CASMMSGATNEKLFF. The CDR3, as DNA: TGTGCCAGCATGATGTCGGGGGCAACTAATGAAAAACTGTTTTTT.